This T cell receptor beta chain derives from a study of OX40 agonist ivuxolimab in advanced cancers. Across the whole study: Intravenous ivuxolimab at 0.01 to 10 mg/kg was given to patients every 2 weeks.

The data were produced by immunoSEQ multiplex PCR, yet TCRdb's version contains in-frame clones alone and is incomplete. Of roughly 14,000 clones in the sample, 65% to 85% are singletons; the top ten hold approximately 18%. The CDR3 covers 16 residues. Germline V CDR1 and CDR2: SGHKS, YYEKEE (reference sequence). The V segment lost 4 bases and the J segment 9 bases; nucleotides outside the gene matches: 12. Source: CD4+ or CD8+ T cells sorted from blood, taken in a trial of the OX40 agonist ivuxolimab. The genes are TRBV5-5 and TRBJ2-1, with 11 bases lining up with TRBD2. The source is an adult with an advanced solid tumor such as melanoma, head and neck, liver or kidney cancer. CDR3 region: CASSRLTSGIGIEQFF. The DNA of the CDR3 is TGTGCCAGCAGCCGCCTGACTAGCGGGATAGGCATTGAGCAGTTCTTC.